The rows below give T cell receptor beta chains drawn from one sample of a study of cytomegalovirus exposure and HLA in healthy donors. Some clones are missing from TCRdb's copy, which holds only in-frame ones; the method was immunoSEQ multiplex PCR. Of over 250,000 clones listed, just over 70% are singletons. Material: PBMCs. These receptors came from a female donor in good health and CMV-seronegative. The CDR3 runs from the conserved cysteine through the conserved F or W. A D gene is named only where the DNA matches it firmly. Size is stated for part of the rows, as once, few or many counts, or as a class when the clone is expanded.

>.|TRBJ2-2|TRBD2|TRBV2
TGTGCCAGCAGTGGTCCTAGCGGGGCGAACACCGGGGAGCTGTTTTTT
CASSGPSGANTGELFF
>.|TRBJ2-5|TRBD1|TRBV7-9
TGTGCCAGCAGCCCAGGGGACAGCCAAGAGACCCAGTACTTC
CASSPGDSQETQYF
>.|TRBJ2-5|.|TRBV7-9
TGTTCCAGCAGCTTCCAGGGTCCCCCAGGGACCCAGTACTTC
CSSSFQGPPGTQYF
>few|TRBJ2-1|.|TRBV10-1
TGCGCCAGCTGGGTTAGCCCGAATGAGCAGTTCTTC
CASWVSPNEQFF
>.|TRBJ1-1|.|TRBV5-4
TGTGCCAGCAGCCTAGGGGGGGCCACTGAAGCTTTCTTT
CASSLGGATEAFF
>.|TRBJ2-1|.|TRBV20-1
TGCAGTGCTAGCCCGCAGGATGAGCAGTTCTTC
CSASPQDEQFF
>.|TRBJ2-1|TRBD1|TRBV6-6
TGTGCCAGCAGTTTACAGGGGTCGGTCTACAATGAGCAGTTCTTC
CASSLQGSVYNEQFF
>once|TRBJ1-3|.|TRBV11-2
TGTGCCAGCAGCTTAGATGGCTGGGTTCCCCAAGTGGAGCATTTT
CASSLDGWVPQVEHF
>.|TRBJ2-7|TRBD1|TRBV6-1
TGTGCCAGCACACTGACAGGGGAACGCGAGCAGTACTTC
CASTLTGEREQYF
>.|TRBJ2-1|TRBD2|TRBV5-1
TGCGCCAGCAGCTTTCTCGCAGGACTAGGGAACAATGAGCAGTTCTTC
CASSFLAGLGNNEQFF
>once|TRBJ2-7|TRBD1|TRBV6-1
TGTGCCAGCATACGACAGGGCTCCTACGAGCAGTACTTC
CASIRQGSYEQYF
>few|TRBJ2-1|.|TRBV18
TGTGCCAGCTCCTCTTCCCGCAATGAGCAGTTCTTC
CASSSSRNEQFF
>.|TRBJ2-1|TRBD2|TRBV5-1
TGCGCCAGCAGCGCGCAGACTAGCGGGAGGGTAGGTGAGCAGTTCTTC
CASSAQTSGRVGEQFF
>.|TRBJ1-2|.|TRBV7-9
TGTGCCAGCAGCTTAGCAGAGTCGGATGGCTACACCTTC
CASSLAESDGYTF
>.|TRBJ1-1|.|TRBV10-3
TGTGCCATCGGTTCAGGGGCGAACACTGAAGCTTTCTTT
CAIGSGANTEAFF
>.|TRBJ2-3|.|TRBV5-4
TGTGCCAGCAGCTTGGAAACTAGGCGGGGCACAGATACGCAGTATTTT
CASSLETRRGTDTQYF
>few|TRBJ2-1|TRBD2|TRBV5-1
TGCGCCAGCAGCCCCCTAGCGGACAATGAGCAGTTCTTC
CASSPLADNEQFF
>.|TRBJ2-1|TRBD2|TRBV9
TGTGCCAGCAGCGTTACTAGCGGGAGCTCCTACAATGAGCAGTTCTTC
CASSVTSGSSYNEQFF
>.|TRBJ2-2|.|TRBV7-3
TGTGCCAGCAGCCCCACTAGAGACACCGGGGAGCTGTTTTTT
CASSPTRDTGELFF
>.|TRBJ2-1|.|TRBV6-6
TGTGCCAGCAGCTTACAGGGCTGGAATGAGCAGTTCTTC
CASSLQGWNEQFF
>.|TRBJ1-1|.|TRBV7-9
TGTTCCAGCAGCGAAACAGGGCGCACTGAAGCTTTCTTT
CSSSETGRTEAFF
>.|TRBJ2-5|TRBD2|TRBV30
TGTGCCTGGAGTGCCCTAGCGGGAGGGGAGACCCAGTACTTC
CAWSALAGGETQYF
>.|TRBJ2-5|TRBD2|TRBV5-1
TGCGCCAGCAGCACCTCACTAGCGGGAGGTGGGGAGACCCAGTACTTC
CASSTSLAGGGETQYF
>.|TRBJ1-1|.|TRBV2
TGTGCCAGCAGTGAGGGGGGGCCCATGAACACTGAAGCTTTCTTT
CASSEGGPMNTEAFF
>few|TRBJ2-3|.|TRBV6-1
TGTGCCAGCACTATTATCGGGAGAGGTGATACGCAGTATTTT
CASTIIGRGDTQYF
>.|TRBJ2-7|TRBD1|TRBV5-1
TGCGCCAGCAGCTTGGGACAGGGGGCCGACGAGCAGTACTTC
CASSLGQGADEQYF
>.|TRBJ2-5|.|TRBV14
TGTGCCAGCAGCCAGGCTCTAGCTCTAACGTACCAAGAGACCCAGTACTTC
CASSQALALTYQETQYF
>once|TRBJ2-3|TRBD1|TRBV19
TGTGCCAGTAGTATTATGGACAGGGGAACAGATACGCAGTATTTT
CASSIMDRGTDTQYF
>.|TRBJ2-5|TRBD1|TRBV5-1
TGCGCCAGCAGCTTGCGGACAGGGAGGCAAGAGACCCAGTACTTC
CASSLRTGRQETQYF
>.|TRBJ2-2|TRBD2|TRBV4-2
TGTGCCAGCTTATTTACTAGCGGGGACCACACCGGGGAGCTGTTTTTT
CASLFTSGDHTGELFF
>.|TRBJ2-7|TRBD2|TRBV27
TGTGCCAGCAGTTCAAGCGGGGGCTACGAGCAGTACTTC
CASSSSGGYEQYF
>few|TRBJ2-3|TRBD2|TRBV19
TGTGCCAGTAGTACTTCTAGCGGGAGGGGCACAGATACGCAGTATTTT
CASSTSSGRGTDTQYF
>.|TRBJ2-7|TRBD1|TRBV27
TGTGCCAGCAGTTTGGTGGGACAGGGGTCGGTCTACGAGCAGTACTTC
CASSLVGQGSVYEQYF
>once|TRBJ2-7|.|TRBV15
TGTGCCACCAGCAGAGTTGGACGGGAGCCTTCCTACGAGCAGTACTTC
CATSRVGREPSYEQYF
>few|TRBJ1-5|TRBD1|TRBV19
TGTGCCAGTGGGGACAGGGGGAATCAGCCCCAGCATTTT
CASGDRGNQPQHF
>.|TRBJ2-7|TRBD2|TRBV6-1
TGTGCCAGCAGTTCCGGGACTAGCGGGTCCTACGAGCAGTACTTC
CASSSGTSGSYEQYF
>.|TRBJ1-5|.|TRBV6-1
TGTGCCAGCACCCCGGGGGGCCCCAATCAGCCCCAGCATTTT
CASTPGGPNQPQHF
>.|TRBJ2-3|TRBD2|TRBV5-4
TGTGCCAGCAGCTCCAGACTAGCGGGAACAGATACGCAGTATTTT
CASSSRLAGTDTQYF
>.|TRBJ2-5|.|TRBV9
TGTGCCAGCAGCCTCAGCGGGGAGACCCAGTACTTC
CASSLSGETQYF
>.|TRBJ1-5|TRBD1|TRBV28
TGTGCCAGCAGTCCACAGGGGGCGCCGGGGCAGCCCCAGCATTTT
CASSPQGAPGQPQHF
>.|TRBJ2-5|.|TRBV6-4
TGTGCCAGCAGTGGTGAAGCGGGAGAGACCCAGTACTTC
CASSGEAGETQYF
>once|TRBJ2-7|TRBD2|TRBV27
TGTGCCAGCAGTTTTTCCGGACTAGCGGGGCCCTACGAGCAGTACTTC
CASSFSGLAGPYEQYF
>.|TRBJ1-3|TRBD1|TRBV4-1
TGCGCCAGCAGCCACACCGGACAGGTCTCTGGAAACACCATATATTTT
CASSHTGQVSGNTIYF
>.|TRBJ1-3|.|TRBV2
TGTGCCAGCAGAGCCACCCTCCCTGGAAACACCATATATTTT
CASRATLPGNTIYF
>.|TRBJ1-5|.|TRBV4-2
TGTGCCAGCAGCCAAGATCGGGTGACAGGCGGTCAGCCCCAGCATTTT
CASSQDRVTGGQPQHF
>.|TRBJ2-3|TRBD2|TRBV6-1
TGTGCCAGCAGTGAAGAGAGACTGGCGGCGGGAGACACAGATACGCAGTATTTT
CASSEERLAAGDTDTQYF
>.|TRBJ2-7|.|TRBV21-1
TGTGCCAGCAGCAAAGAGGGTAGCGGGAGGGACCGCTCCTACGAGCAGTACTTC
CASSKEGSGRDRSYEQYF
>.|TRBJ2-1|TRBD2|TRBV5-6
TGTGCCAGCAGCTTGTGGTCTAGCGGGAGACTCTACAATGAGCAGTTCTTC
CASSLWSSGRLYNEQFF
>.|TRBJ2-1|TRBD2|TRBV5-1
TGCGCCAGCAGCCCCGGGTTAGTAGCGGGGGTTAATGAGCAGTTCTTC
CASSPGLVAGVNEQFF
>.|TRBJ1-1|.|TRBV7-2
TGTGCCAGCAGCTTAGTCAGCAGGCAGAACACTGAAGCTTTCTTT
CASSLVSRQNTEAFF